The present TCR beta chain was sequenced within a study of blood T cell repertoires in COVID-19. Study in general: PBMCs, B-cell-depleted T cells, or T cells were the source of the cDNA or gDNA that made up the material.

This CDR3 is built from 11 residues. Germline V gene sequence: CDR1 GTSNPN, CDR2 SVGIG (reference sequence). Trimming pared 5 bases from V and 2 bases from J, leaving 6 bases between. Sequencing used immunoSEQ multiplex PCR; TCRdb keeps in-frame clones, though not all of them. Seen here are about 97,000 clones, roughly 89% observed once, and the top ten hold 1.9%. In regard to this clone: This same CDR3 is encoded by further DNA sequences in the sample.

The specimen sequenced was peripheral blood. This clonotype originated in a woman aged 45-60 years with COVID-19, enrolled during active disease. The genes are TRBV30 and TRBJ1-1; D is unresolved. In nucleotides, the CDR3 is TGTGCCTGGCTAGCTAACACTGAAGCTTTCTTT. It translates to CAWLANTEAFF.